This TCR beta chain is from a study of blood T cell repertoires in COVID-19 (TCRdb year 2020). About the full investigation: Collaborator samples came from the United States, Italy and Spain and covered acute and convalescent phases of COVID-19. Where available, HLA class I and class II types were obtained from metadata supplied by the sample provider rather than from assay-based typing. Deeply sampled blood TCRbeta repertoires from subjects exposed to, actively infected with, or recovered from COVID-19 were included in the dataset. Samples came from the ongoing ImmuneRACE study (first 160 participants) plus 1,254 subjects from 6 global collaborators. The material from the prospective study consisted of cDNA or gDNA derived from T cells, B-cell-depleted T cells, or PBMCs. The repertoires were released in a freely available public database intended as a resource for research on the immune response to SARS-CoV-2. Nearly every sample came with metadata listing a de-identified subject ID, COVID-19 status, age in years and sex.

The CDR3 starts with the cysteine, ends with the phenylalanine, and has 12 residues. CDR3 DNA is the only sequence kept; it has 36 bases, read in frame from the first base. The germline ends are 7 bases apart after V is trimmed by 6 bases and J by 4 bases. Comment on this clone: This receptor's antigen is unknown. No much larger clone exists at a distance of one base, and base qualities are not known.

The immunoSEQ Assay, a bias-controlled multiplex PCR, was used to amplify TCRbeta CDR3 regions from genomic DNA. Under the source paper's analysis protocol: Nucleated cell counts per sample were estimated from amplification of reference gene primers within the assay. To quantify the absolute abundance of each unique TCRbeta CDR3 rearrangement, sequence reads were collapsed and filtered. For each sample, productive Simpson clonality was calculated as the square root of Simpson's diversity index across productive rearrangements. The immuneACCESS repertoire file appears here via TCRdb, limited to in-frame rearrangements. These files lack a portion of the clones; in checked studies, under half of the deficit traces to unresolved V genes, and the cause of the others is not known. V, J and clone size are taken as reported in that table, and D and trimming were inferred from the DNA itself. This sample has roughly 400,000 clones in its table, and roughly 90% of those were observed once. Of the sample, roughly 1.4% is held by the ten largest clones.

Participants in the prospective study were aged roughly 18 to 100 years, lived in 20 to 25 United States geographic areas, and enrolled through a virtual design. In the prospective study, participants were assigned to cohorts based on the clinical history participants reported in a screening survey and a study questionnaire. Exposed participants were defined as having been in contact with someone with a PCR-confirmed or clinician-diagnosed COVID-19 case within 2 weeks of study entry. In the prospective study, whole blood, serum and a nasopharyngeal or oropharyngeal swab were collected from each participant by mobile phlebotomists. Participants in the prospective study had the option to provide additional blood draws and questionnaires over a roughly 2-month period. Blood samples from the prospective study were shipped frozen or at room temperature prior to DNA extraction. Summary of the overall study and its limitations: The quantity of clinical and demographic metadata differed by source and by participant and was supplied without curation.

The sample was PBMCs or T cells enriched from blood (not recorded which). The clonotype originates from a woman in her late teens or twenties who had been exposed to COVID-19. Here the chain combines TRBV12-3 or TRBV12-4 and TRBJ1-5, with no confident D gene call. The CDR3 corresponds to CASSLPNQPQHF. The nucleotide sequence is given as TGTGCCAGCAGCTTACCTAATCAGCCCCAGCATTTT.